This TCR beta chain was documented in a study of shared clonotypes between healthy human individuals. Looking at the study overall: Each donor's CD8 memory used one plate, CD8 naive two, each CD4 subset three.

Germline CDR1 reads SEHNR; CDR2 reads FQNEAQ (reference sequence). The CDR3 consists of 15 residues. With 4 bases removed from V and 5 bases from J, the gap between germline ends came to 14 bases. Study results and limitations: The donor pool, a small one, limited the genetic and exposure-history diversity represented. Non-shared clonotypes displayed generation probabilities falling below those of clonotypes present in all four donors.

Sorted-subset replicate PCR reactions were performed with about 210 ng DNA, corresponding to tens of thousands of T cell genomes. Assay: immunoSEQ multiplex PCR; the TCRdb copy retains only in-frame clones and omits some. The table includes around 600,000 clones, approximately 96% detected once. Naivety among CD8 cells was defined by CD45RO negativity and positive CCR7 selection, thereby excluding terminally differentiated effector memory CD45RA+ cells. To note about this clone: Its specificity is not known.

Sequencing was performed on naive CD8+ T cells sorted from blood. This receptor was obtained from a woman under 40 in good health. This chain links TRBV7-9 with TRBJ2-2; tentative D call: TRBD1 (6 bases). Here the CDR3 DNA reads TGTGCCAGCAGCTATTCCTACAGGGATACCGGGGAGCTGTTTTTT. It encodes CASSYSYRDTGELFF.